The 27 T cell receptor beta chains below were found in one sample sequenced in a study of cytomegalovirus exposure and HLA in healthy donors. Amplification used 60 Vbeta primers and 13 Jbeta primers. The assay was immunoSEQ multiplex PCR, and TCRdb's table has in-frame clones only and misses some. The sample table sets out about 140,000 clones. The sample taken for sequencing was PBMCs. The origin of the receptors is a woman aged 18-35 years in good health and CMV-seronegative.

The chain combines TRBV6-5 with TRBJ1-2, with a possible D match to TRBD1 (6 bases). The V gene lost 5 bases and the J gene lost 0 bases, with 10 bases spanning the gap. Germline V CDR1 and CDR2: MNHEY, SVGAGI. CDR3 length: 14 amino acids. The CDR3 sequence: CASSQDSPNYGYTF. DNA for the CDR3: TGTGCCAGCAGTCAGGACAGCCCTAACTATGGCTACACCTTC.

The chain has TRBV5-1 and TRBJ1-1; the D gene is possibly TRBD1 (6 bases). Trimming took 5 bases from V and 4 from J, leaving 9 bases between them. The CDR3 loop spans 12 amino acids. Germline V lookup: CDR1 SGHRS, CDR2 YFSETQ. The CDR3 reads CASRTGTTEAFF. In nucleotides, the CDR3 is TGCGCCAGCAGAACAGGGACCACTGAAGCTTTCTTT.

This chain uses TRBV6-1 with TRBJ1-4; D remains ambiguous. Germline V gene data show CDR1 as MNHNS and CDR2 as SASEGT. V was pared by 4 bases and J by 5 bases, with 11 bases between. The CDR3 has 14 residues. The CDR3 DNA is TGTGCCAGCAGTGCGGCGGGGTTAAATGAAAAACTGTTTTTT. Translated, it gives CASSAAGLNEKLFF.

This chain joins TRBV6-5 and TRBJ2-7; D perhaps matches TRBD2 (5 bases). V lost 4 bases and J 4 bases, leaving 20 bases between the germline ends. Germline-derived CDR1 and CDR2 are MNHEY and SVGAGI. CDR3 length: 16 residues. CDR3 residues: CASSSLQAGLGYEQYF. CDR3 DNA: TGTGCCAGCAGTTCCCTTCAGGCGGGTCTAGGATACGAGCAGTACTTC.

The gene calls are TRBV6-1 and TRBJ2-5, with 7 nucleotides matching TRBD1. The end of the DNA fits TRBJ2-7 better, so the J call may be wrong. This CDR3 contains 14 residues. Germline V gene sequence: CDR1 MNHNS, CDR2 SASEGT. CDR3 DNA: TGTGCCAGCACCCCGACAGGGTTCTCCTACGAGCAGTACTTC. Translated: CASTPTGFSYEQYF.

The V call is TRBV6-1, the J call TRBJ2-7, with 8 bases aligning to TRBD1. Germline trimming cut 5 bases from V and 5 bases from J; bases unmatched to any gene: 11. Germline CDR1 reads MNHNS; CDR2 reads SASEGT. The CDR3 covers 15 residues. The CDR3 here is CASSSMTGVVDEQYF. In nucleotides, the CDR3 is TGTGCCAGCAGTTCGATGACAGGGGTTGTCGACGAGCAGTACTTC.

DNA of the CDR3: TGTGCTAGTGGTCCCACAGGGGAGACCACCGGGGAGCTGTTTTTT. Protein: CASGPTGETTGELFF. V gene TRBV12-5 combines with J gene TRBJ2-2, with TRBD1 matching over 7 bases. This CDR3 is built from 15 residues. V dropped 5 bases and J dropped 4; count of bases not matched to a gene: 7. Germline assignment: CDR1 LGHNT and CDR2 FRNRAP.

In DNA, the CDR3 is TGTGCCAGTAGTATGCAGGGGCGGATGCTTAAGACCCAGTACTTC. It specifies CASSMQGRMLKTQYF. The chain joins TRBV19 to TRBJ2-5; the D gene is possibly TRBD1 (6 bases). Trimming cost V 3 bases and J 6 bases, with 17 bases left between them. Germline CDR1 reads LNHDA; CDR2 reads SQIVND (reference sequence). The CDR3 is 15 residues long.

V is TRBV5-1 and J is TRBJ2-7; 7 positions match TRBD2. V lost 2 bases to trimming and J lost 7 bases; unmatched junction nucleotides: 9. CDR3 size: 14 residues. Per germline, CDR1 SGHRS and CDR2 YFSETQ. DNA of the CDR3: TGCGCCAGCAGCTTTCAAGCGGGACCTGGGGAGCAGTACTTC. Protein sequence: CASSFQAGPGEQYF. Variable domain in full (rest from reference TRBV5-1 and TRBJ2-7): KAGVTQTPRYLIKTRGQQVTLSCSPISGHRSVSWYQQTPGQGLQFLFEYFSETQRNKGNFPGRFSGRQFSNSRSEMNVSTLELGDSALYLCASSFQAGPGEQYFGPGTRLTVT.

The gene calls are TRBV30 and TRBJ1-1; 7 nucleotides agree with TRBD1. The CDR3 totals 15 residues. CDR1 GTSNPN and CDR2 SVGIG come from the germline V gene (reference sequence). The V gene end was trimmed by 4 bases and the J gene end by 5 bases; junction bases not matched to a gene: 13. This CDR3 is CAWTGPLTGRTEAFF. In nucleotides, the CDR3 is TGTGCCTGGACCGGTCCATTGACAGGGAGGACTGAAGCTTTCTTT.

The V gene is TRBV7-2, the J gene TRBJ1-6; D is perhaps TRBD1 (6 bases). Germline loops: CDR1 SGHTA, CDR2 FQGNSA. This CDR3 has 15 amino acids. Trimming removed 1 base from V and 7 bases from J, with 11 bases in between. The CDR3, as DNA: TGTGCCAGCAGCTTAGGACGGGACACCAATTCACCCCTCCACTTT. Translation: CASSLGRDTNSPLHF.

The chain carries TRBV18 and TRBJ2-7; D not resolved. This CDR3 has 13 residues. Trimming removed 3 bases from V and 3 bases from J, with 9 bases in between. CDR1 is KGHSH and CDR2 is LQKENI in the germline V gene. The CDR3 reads CASSPPGNYEQYF. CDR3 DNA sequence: TGTGCCAGCTCACCGCCAGGAAACTACGAGCAGTACTTC. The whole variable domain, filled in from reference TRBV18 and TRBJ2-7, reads NAGVMQNPRHLVRRRGQEARLRCSPMKGHSHVYWYRQLPEEGLKFMVYLQKENIIDESGMPKERFSAEFPKEGPSILRIQQVVRGDSAAYFCASSPPGNYEQYFGPGTRLTVT.

CDR3 bases: TGCGCCAGCAGTGATTTTTCTTCAGGAGCGGGATTGGGTACGCAGTATTTT. It encodes CASSDFSSGAGLGTQYF. This chain links TRBV10-1 with TRBJ2-3; 7 positions match TRBD2. The CDR3 is 17 residues long. From germline, CDR1 is WNHNN and CDR2 SYGVQD (reference sequence). Trimming took 3 bases from V and 8 from J; bases not matched to a gene: 17.

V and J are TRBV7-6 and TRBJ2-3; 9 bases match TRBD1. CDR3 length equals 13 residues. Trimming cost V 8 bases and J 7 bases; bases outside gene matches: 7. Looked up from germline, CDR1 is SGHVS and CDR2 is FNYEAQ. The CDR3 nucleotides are TGTGCCAGCGGGATCGGACAGGGGAATACGCAGTATTTT. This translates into CASGIGQGNTQYF.

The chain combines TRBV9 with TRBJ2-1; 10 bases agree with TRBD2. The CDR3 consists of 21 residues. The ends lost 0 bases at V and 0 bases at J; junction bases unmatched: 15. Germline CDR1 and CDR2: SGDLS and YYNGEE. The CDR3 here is CASSVGLRLAGAPSSYNEQFF. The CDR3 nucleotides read TGTGCCAGCAGCGTAGGTCTTAGGCTAGCGGGAGCCCCGAGCTCCTACAATGAGCAGTTCTTC.

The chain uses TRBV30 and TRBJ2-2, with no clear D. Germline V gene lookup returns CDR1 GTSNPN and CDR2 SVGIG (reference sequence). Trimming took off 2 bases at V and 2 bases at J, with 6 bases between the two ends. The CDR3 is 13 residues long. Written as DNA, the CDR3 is TGTGCCTGGAGTTGGCTTAACACCGGGGAGCTGTTTTTT. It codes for CAWSWLNTGELFF.

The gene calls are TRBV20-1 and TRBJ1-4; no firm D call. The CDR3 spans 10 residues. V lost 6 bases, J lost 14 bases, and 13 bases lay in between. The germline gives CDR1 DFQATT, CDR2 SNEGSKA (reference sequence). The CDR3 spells CSANRGGLFF. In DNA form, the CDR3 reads TGCAGTGCAAACCGGGGTGGTCTGTTTTTT.

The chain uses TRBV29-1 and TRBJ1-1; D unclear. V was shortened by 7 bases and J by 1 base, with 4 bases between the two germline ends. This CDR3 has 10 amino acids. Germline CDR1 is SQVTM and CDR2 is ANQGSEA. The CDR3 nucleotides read TGCAGCGGCAGGAACACTGAAGCTTTCTTT. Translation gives CSGRNTEAFF.

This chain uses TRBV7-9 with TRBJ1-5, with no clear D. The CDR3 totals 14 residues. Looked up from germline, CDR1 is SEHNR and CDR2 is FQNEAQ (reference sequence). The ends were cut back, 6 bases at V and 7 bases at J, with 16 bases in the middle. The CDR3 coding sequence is TGTGCCAGCAGTCCAGGAGGGCTACAACAGCCCCAGCATTTT. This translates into CASSPGGLQQPQHF. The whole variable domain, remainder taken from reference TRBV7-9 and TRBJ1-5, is DTGVSQNPRHKITKRGQNVTFRCDPISEHNRLYWYRQTLGQGPEFLTYFQNEAQLEKSRLLSDRFSAERPKGSFSTLEIQRTEQGDSAMYLCASSPGGLQQPQHFGDGTRLSIL.

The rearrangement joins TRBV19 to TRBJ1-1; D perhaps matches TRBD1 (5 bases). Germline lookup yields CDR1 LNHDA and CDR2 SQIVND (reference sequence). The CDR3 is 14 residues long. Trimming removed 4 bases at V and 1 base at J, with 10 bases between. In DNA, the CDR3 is TGTGCCAGTAGTACTCGACAGCCGAACACTGAAGCTTTCTTT. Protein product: CASSTRQPNTEAFF. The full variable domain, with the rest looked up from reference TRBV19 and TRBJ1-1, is DGGITQSPKYLFRKEGQNVTLSCEQNLNHDAMYWYRQDPGQGLRLIYYSQIVNDFQKGDIAEGYSVSREKKESFPLTVTSAQKNPTAFYLCASSTRQPNTEAFFGQGTRLTVV.

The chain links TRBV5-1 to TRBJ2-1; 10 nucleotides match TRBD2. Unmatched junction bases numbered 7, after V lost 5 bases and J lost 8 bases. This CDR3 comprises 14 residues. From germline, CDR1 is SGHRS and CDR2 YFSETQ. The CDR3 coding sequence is TGCGCCAGCAGTAACAGCGGGAGGGAACATGAGCAGTTCTTC. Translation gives CASSNSGREHEQFF.

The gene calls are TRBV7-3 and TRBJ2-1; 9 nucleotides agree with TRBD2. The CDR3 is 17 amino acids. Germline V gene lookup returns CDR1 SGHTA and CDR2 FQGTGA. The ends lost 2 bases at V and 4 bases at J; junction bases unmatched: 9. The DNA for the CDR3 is TGTGCCAGCAGCTTAGGCGCGGGAGGGCCTGGATACAATGAGCAGTTCTTC. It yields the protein CASSLGAGGPGYNEQFF.

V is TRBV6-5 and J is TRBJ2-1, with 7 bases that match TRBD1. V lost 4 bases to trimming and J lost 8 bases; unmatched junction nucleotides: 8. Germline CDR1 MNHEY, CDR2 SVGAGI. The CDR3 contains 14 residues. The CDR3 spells CASSLQGWGDEQFF. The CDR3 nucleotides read TGTGCCAGCAGTTTACAGGGGTGGGGCGATGAGCAGTTCTTC.

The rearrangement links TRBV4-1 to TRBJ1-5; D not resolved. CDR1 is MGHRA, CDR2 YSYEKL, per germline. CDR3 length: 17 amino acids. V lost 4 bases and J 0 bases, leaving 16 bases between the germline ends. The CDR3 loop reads CASSLTGGGFSNQPQHF. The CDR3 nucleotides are TGCGCCAGCAGCCTCACCGGTGGAGGTTTTAGCAATCAGCCCCAGCATTTT.

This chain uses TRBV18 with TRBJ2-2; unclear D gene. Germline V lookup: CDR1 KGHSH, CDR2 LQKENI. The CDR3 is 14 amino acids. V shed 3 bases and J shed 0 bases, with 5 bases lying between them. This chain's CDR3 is CASSPGANTGELFF. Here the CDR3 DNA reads TGTGCCAGCTCACCGGGCGCGAACACCGGGGAGCTGTTTTTT.

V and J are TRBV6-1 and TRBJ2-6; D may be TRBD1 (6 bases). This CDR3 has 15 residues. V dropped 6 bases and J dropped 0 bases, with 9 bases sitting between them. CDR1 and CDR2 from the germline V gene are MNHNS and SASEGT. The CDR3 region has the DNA TGTGCCAGCAGGCCGGGACACTCTGGGGCCAACGTCCTGACTTTC. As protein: CASRPGHSGANVLTF.

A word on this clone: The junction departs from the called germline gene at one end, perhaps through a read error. CDR3 DNA sequence: TGTGCCAGCGGGTCCCTACTTTCGGTAGCCGAAAACATTCAGTACTTC. Protein product: CASGSLLSVAENIQYF. The chain has TRBV5-6 and TRBJ2-4; D not certain. Germline loops: CDR1 SGHDT, CDR2 YYEEEE. This CDR3 is 16 amino acids long. The full variable domain, in which reference TRBV5-6 and TRBJ2-4 provide the parts outside the CDR3, is DAGVTQSPTHLIKTRGQQVTLRCSPKSGHDTVSWYQQALGQGPQFIFQYYEEEERQRGNFPDRFSGHQFPNYSSELNVNALLLGDSALYLCASGSLLSVAENIQYFGAGTRLSVL.